The rows below give T cell receptor beta chains drawn from one sample of a study of blood T cells in healthy people across ages. TCRdb fed the 5' RACE reads into MiXCR, producing one record per CDR3 protein. This sample yields 1.5 million or so distinct CDR3 sequences, of which less than 45% are seen a single time; just over 4% belongs to the top ten. Sequencing was performed on blood. The receptors were gathered from a woman aged 18-35 years in good health. Both conserved end residues are part of each CDR3. A D gene is named only where the DNA matches it firmly. Not all rows give a size; the values are once, few, many and, for expanded clones, a class.

clone size	CDR3 length	V gene	D gene	J gene	CDR3 DNA	CDR3 protein
NA	14	TRBV4-1	NA	TRBJ1-2	TGCGCCAGCAGCCAAGATCTGACACCCTATGGCTACACCTTC	CASSQDLTPYGYTF
NA	14	TRBV18	NA	TRBJ1-2	TGTGCCAGCTCGCAGAATCAGGGCAACTATGGCTACACCTTC	CASSQNQGNYGYTF
NA	13	TRBV20-1	NA	TRBJ2-1	TGCAGTGCTTGGGCAGGGGTCTTAGCTGAGCAGTTCTTC	CSAWAGVLAEQFF
few	14	TRBV6-1	NA	TRBJ1-2	TGTGCCAGCAGTGAACAACACCAAGCCTATGGCTACACCTTC	CASSEQHQAYGYTF
NA	16	TRBV20-1	NA	TRBJ1-2	TGCAGTGCTAGAGATCGAGGAGGATCTTCTAACTATGGCTACACCTTC	CSARDRGGSSNYGYTF
NA	13	TRBV27	TRBD2	TRBJ2-1	TGTGCCAGCAGTCCATTAGCGGGAGGTGAGCAGTTCTTC	CASSPLAGGEQFF
few	16	TRBV20-1	TRBD2	TRBJ2-7	TGCAGTTCTAGAGAGGGTACGGGACTAGGAACCTACGAGCAGTACTTC	CSSREGTGLGTYEQYF
NA	15	TRBV27	NA	TRBJ2-3	TGTGCCAGCAGTTTTGAGGGGGGCGGTGTGGATACGCAGTATTTT	CASSFEGGGVDTQYF
few	15	TRBV5-1	TRBD2	TRBJ2-1	TGCGCCAGCAGCTTGGGAGGACTAGCGAGGTGGGAGCAGTTCTTC	CASSLGGLARWEQFF
NA	15	TRBV14	NA	TRBJ2-5	TGTGCCAGCAGCCCCTTCAACAGGGCAGGAGAGACCCAGTACTTC	CASSPFNRAGETQYF
NA	13	TRBV5-6	NA	TRBJ2-7	TGTGCCAGCAGCATTGGACAGCACTACGAGCAGTACTTC	CASSIGQHYEQYF
NA	10	TRBV14	NA	TRBJ2-5	TGTGCCAGCCGGTCACATGAGCAGTACTTC	CASRSHEQYF
few	13	TRBV10-2	TRBD2	TRBJ2-7	TGCGCCAGCGTGCTAGCGGGTGCTCACGAGCAGTACTTC	CASVLAGAHEQYF
NA	13	TRBV12-3/TRBV12-4	TRBD2	TRBJ2-5	TGTGCCAGCATGTTAGCGGGGAGGGAGACCCAGTACTTC	CASMLAGRETQYF
NA	18	TRBV6-1	TRBD2	TRBJ2-1	TGTGCCAGCAGTGAAGCCCTTGGCACAGCGGGGTCCTACAATGAGCAGTTCTTC	CASSEALGTAGSYNEQFF
few	13	TRBV6-2/TRBV6-3	NA	TRBJ2-5	TGTGCCAGCAGAAGCCAGGGTGGAGAGACCCAGTACTTC	CASRSQGGETQYF
NA	16	TRBV18	NA	TRBJ2-2	TGTGCCAGCTCTTCACCGTCGGGGATAGAAACCGGGGAGCTGTTTTTT	CASSSPSGIETGELFF
NA	16	TRBV6-5	TRBD2	TRBJ2-3	TGTGCCTGCAGTTACGGGACTAGCGGGAACACAGATACGCAGTATTTT	CACSYGTSGNTDTQYF
few	16	TRBV7-2	TRBD1	TRBJ1-4	TGTGCCAGCAGCTTAACCGGGACAGGGATTAATGAAAAACTGTTTTTT	CASSLTGTGINEKLFF
NA	15	TRBV12-3/TRBV12-4	TRBD2	TRBJ2-1	TGTGCCAGCAGCGCCTTTGAGCGGGATGGCTACGAGCAGTTCTTC	CASSAFERDGYEQFF
NA	15	TRBV7-2	TRBD2	TRBJ2-5	TGTGCCAGCAGCATAAGGACTAGCACGAGGGAGACCCAGTACTTC	CASSIRTSTRETQYF
NA	13	TRBV5-1	NA	TRBJ1-2	TGCGCCAGCACAAAACAGGGATCCTATGGCTACACCTTC	CASTKQGSYGYTF
NA	17	TRBV20-1	TRBD2	TRBJ2-2	TGCAGTGCCTGGGGGGAGCGGGAGGGCCAGAACACCGGGGAGCTGTTTTTT	CSAWGEREGQNTGELFF
NA	14	TRBV12-3/TRBV12-4	NA	TRBJ1-2	TGTGCCAGCACCATCGGCGGGACTTACTATGGCTACACCTTC	CASTIGGTYYGYTF